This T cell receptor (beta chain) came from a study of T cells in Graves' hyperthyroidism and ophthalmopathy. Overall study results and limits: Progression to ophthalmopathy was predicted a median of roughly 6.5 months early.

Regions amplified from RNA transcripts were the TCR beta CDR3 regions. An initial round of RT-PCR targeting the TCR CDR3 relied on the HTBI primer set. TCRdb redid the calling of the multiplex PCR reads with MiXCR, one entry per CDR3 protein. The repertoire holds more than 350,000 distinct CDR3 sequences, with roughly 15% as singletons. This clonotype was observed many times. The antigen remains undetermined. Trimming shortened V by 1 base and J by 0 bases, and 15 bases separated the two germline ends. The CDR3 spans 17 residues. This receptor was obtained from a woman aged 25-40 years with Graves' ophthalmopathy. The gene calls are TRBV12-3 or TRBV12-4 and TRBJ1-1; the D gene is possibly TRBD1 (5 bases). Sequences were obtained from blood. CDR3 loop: CASSLGQGVFMNTEAFF. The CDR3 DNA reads TGTGCCAGCAGTTTAGGTCAGGGAGTCTTTATGAACACTGAAGCTTTCTTT.